The present entry profiles one TCR beta chain with its context. The antigen remains unidentified. The sample comes from a study of T cells after yellow fever vaccination. TCRdb re-called the 5' RACE reads with MiXCR, one entry per CDR3 protein. The sample gives a few hundred thousand distinct CDR3 sequences, approximately 10% of which show up once; over 3% is in the top ten. Whole-study results and caveats: A small proportion of clonotypes was detected in both the CD4 and CD8 compartments.

The receptor was derived from a man aged 18 to 29 who received the YFV17D yellow fever vaccine. The sequenced sample was CD4+ T cells sorted from PBMCs, obtained 5 days after the yellow fever booster vaccination.

Written as DNA, the CDR3 is TGTGCCAGCAGGAAGTACAATGAGCAGTTCTTC. Amino acids: CASRKYNEQFF. The rearrangement links TRBV12-3 or TRBV12-4 to TRBJ2-1; D gene ambiguous. With 6 bases removed from V and 4 bases from J, the gap between germline ends came to 4 bases. The CDR3 runs to 11 residues.